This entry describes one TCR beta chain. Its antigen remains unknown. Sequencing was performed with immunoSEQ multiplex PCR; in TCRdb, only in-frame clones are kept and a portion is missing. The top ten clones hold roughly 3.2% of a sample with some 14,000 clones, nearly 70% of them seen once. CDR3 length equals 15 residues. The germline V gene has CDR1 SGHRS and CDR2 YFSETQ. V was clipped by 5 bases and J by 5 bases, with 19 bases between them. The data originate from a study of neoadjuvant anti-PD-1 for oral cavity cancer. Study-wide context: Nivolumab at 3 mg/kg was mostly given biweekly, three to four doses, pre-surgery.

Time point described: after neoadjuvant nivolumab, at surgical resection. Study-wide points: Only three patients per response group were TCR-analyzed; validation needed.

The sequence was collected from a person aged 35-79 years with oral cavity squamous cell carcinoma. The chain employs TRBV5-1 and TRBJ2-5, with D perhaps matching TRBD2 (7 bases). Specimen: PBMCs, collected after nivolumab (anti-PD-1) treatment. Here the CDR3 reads CASSYIPGEGETQYF. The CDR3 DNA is TGCGCCAGCAGTTACATCCCAGGGGAGGGGGAGACCCAGTACTTC. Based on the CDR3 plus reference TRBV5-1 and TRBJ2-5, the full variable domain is KAGVTQTPRYLIKTRGQQVTLSCSPISGHRSVSWYQQTPGQGLQFLFEYFSETQRNKGNFPGRFSGRQFSNSRSEMNVSTLELGDSALYLCASSYIPGEGETQYFGPGTRLLVL.